The following is a T cell receptor beta chain sequence with its context. These data come from a study of technical replicates of blood from a few donors. TCRdb's copy holds only in-frame clones and misses some; the assay was immunoSEQ multiplex PCR. The data hold about 85,000 clones, with approximately 94% observed a single time. V lost 7 bases, J lost 7 bases, and 19 bases lay in between. Germline assignment: CDR1 LNHDA and CDR2 SQIVND (reference sequence). The CDR3 loop spans 14 amino acids. The receptor's source is a human donor in good health. V is TRBV19 and J is TRBJ1-2; maybe TRBD1 (5 bases). The source material was T cells isolated from PBMCs. In nucleotides, the CDR3 is TGTGCCAGTAACCCGGGGGAGGGATTAGGTGGCTACACCTTC. Amino acid sequence: CASNPGEGLGGYTF.